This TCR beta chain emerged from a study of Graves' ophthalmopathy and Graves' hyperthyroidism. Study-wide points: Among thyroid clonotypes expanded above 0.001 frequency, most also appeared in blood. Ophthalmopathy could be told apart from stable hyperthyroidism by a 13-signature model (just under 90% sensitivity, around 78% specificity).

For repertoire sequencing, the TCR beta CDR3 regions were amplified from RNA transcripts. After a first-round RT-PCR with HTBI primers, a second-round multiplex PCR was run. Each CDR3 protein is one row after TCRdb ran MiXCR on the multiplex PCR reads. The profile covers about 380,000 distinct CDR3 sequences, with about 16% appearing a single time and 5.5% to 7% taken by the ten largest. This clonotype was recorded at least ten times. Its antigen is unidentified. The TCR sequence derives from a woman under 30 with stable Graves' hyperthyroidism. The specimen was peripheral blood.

The chain's CDR3 is CASHWDTNQPQHF. The CDR3, as DNA: TGTGCCAGCCACTGGGACACCAATCAGCCCCAGCATTTT. The chain carries TRBV6-1 and TRBJ1-5, with a tentative D call TRBD1 (6 bases). V was pared by 8 bases and J by 3 bases, with 11 bases between. CDR1 is MNHNS and CDR2 is SASEGT in the germline V gene. This CDR3 region has 13 residues.